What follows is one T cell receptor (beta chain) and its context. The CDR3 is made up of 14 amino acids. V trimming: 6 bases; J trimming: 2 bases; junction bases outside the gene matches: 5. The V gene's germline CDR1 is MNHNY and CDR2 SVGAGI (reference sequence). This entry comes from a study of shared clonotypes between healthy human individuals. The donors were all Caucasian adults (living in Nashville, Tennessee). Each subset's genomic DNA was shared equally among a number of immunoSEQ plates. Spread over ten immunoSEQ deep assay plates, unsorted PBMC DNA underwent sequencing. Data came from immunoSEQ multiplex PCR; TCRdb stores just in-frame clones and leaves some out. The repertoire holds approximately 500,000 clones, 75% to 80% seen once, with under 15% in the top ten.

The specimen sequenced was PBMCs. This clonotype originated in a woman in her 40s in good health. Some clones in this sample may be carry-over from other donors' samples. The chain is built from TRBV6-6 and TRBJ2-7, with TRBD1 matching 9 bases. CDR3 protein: CASRMGQGTYEQYF. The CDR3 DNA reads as TGTGCCAGCAGGATGGGACAGGGAACCTACGAGCAGTACTTC.